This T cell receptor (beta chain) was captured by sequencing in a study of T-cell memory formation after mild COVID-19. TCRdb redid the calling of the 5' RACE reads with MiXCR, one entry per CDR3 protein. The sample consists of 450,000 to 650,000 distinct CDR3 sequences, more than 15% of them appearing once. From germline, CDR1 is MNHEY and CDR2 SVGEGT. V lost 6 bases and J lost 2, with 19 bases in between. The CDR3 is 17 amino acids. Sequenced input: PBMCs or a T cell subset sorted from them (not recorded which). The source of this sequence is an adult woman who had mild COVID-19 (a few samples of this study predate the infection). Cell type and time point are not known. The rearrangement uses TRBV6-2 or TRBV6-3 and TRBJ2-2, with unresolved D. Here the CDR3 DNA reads TGTGCCAGCAGCCTCTCTCCCGGAGTAGCCAACACCGGGGAGCTGTTTTTT. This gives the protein CASSLSPGVANTGELFF.